This T cell receptor beta chain was captured by sequencing in a study of shared clonotypes between healthy human individuals. As concerns this clone: Its antigen is currently unknown.

CD45RO negativity and positive selection for CCR7 defined naive CD8 cells, a population that excluded terminally differentiated effector memory CD45RA+ cells. Study-wide results and caveats: Few donors limited the genetic and exposure-history diversity represented. Shared clonotypes across all four donors exceeded non-shared ones in generation probability.

Original handling: Junction-only sequences without quality scores were provided by ImmunoSEQ, so filtering was different. The data were produced by immunoSEQ multiplex PCR, yet TCRdb's version contains in-frame clones alone and is incomplete. V and J calls and clone size are those listed in that table; D and trimming were worked out from the DNA. There are millions of clones in the sample; roughly 91% occur only once, and 1.5% to 2% lies in the top ten. This receptor was taken from a young man in good health. Some clones in this sample may be carry-over from other donors' samples. The source material was naive CD8+ T cells from PBMCs.

For the CDR3, the DNA is TGTGCCAGCTCACCGTCGAGCGGGCCCAGGAATGAGCAGTTCTTC. This codes for CASSPSSGPRNEQFF. This chain connects TRBV18 to TRBJ2-1, with D maybe TRBD2 (6 bases). Germline V gives CDR1 KGHSH, CDR2 LQKENI. Trimming shortened V by 3 bases and J by 7 bases, and 16 bases separated the two germline ends. The CDR3 spans 15 residues. Together with reference TRBV18 and TRBJ2-1, the CDR3 gives the full variable domain: NAGVMQNPRHLVRRRGQEARLRCSPMKGHSHVYWYRQLPEEGLKFMVYLQKENIIDESGMPKERFSAEFPKEGPSILRIQQVVRGDSAAYFCASSPSSGPRNEQFFGPGTRLTVL.